Each of the 32 T cell receptor beta chains below was sequenced from the same sample in a study of shared clonotypes between healthy human individuals. Data came from immunoSEQ multiplex PCR; TCRdb stores just in-frame clones and leaves some out. The sample shows nearly 750,000 clones, 72% of them seen only once. Input material: memory CD4+ T cells sorted from blood. Stated subset: CD45RA-negative fraction. These receptor sequences come from a woman in her thirties in good health.

This clone came up once. The rearrangement joins TRBV5-6 to TRBJ1-1; 8 bases match TRBD1. The CDR3 covers 16 residues. Germline V CDR1 and CDR2: SGHDT, YYEEEE. V gave up 2 bases and J gave up 2 bases; unmatched junction bases: 8. CDR3 DNA: TGTGCCAGCAGCTTAGACAGGGGACGAGTAAACACTGAAGCTTTCTTT. It is translated as CASSLDRGRVNTEAFF.

This CDR3 is CASSYSQGAGELFF. CDR3 in DNA: TGTGCCAGCAGTTACTCGCAGGGGGCCGGGGAGCTGTTTTTT. The gene calls are TRBV6-6 and TRBJ2-2; 7 bases align to TRBD1. The CDR3 loop spans 14 amino acids. Losses at the gene ends were 0 bases for V and 6 bases for J; bases not matched to a gene: 1. The V gene's germline CDR1 is MNHNY and CDR2 SVGAGI (reference sequence).

This clone was found a few times. The CDR3 region is CASSFRLAGITEQFF. For the CDR3, the DNA is TGTGCCAGCAGTTTCAGGCTAGCGGGTATTACTGAGCAGTTCTTC. This chain links TRBV28 with TRBJ2-1, with 8 bases aligning to TRBD2. In germline, CDR1 is MDHEN, CDR2 SYDVKM. The CDR3 spans 15 residues. After removal of 3 bases from V and 9 bases from J, the junction contained 10 bases not matched to a gene. Combining the CDR3 with reference TRBV28 and TRBJ2-1 gives the whole variable domain DVKVTQSSRYLVKRTGEKVFLECVQDMDHENMFWYRQDPGLGLRLIYFSYDVKMKEKGDIPEGYSVSREKKERFSLILESASTNQTSMYLCASSFRLAGITEQFFGPGTRLTVL.

The chain employs TRBV29-1 and TRBJ1-1, with 9 bases identical to TRBD1. V dropped 3 bases and J dropped 5; count of bases not matched to a gene: 4. This CDR3 is built from 13 residues. Germline lookup yields CDR1 SQVTM and CDR2 ANQGSEA. CDR3 amino acids: CSVEGQGSTEAFF. CDR3 nucleotides: TGCAGCGTTGAGGGACAGGGCTCGACTGAAGCTTTCTTT. The variable domain in full, completed from reference TRBV29-1 and TRBJ1-1, reads SAVISQKPSRDICQRGTSLTIQCQVDSQVTMMFWYRQQPGQSLTLIATANQGSEATYESGFVIDKFPISRPNLTFSTLTVSNMSPEDSSIYLCSVEGQGSTEAFFGQGTRLTVV.

As concerns this clone: Other DNA sequences in this sample translate to the same CDR3. The chain has TRBV5-1 and TRBJ2-3; maybe TRBD2 (6 bases). From germline, CDR1 is SGHRS and CDR2 YFSETQ. There are 14 residues in the CDR3. The germline V and J ends were trimmed by 0 bases and 3 bases, with 8 bases remaining between them. CDR3 loop: CASSLGRETDTQYF. The CDR3 DNA sequence: TGCGCCAGCAGCTTGGGCCGGGAGACAGATACGCAGTATTTT.

This chain connects TRBV11-2 to TRBJ2-1, with 7 bases lining up with TRBD2. Germline V gene data show CDR1 as SGHAT and CDR2 as FQNNGV. The CDR3 is 15 residues long. Germline trimming cut 5 bases from V and 6 bases from J; bases unmatched to any gene: 10. CDR3 in amino acids: CASSQFGLGANEQFF. The CDR3, as DNA: TGTGCCAGCAGCCAATTCGGACTAGGGGCCAATGAGCAGTTCTTC.

This chain joins TRBV11-2 and TRBJ2-7, with D unresolved. The CDR3 loop spans 15 amino acids. Germline CDR1 SGHAT, CDR2 FQNNGV. V was shortened by 2 bases and J by 4 bases, with 15 bases between the two germline ends. In DNA, the CDR3 is TGTGCCAGCAGCTTAAGATCTGGCGACTCGTACGAGCAGTACTTC. It translates to CASSLRSGDSYEQYF.

This clone was counted between two and nine times. This rearrangement joins TRBV6-1 to TRBJ2-7, with D tentatively TRBD1 (6 bases). This CDR3 is built from 14 residues. Trimming shortened V by 8 bases and J by 3 bases, and 17 bases separated the two germline ends. Germline V gene sequence: CDR1 MNHNS, CDR2 SASEGT. DNA of the CDR3: TGTGCCAGCGGGACCACCGGGACATACTACGAGCAGTACTTC. Its protein is CASGTTGTYYEQYF.

This clone was observed a few times. The chain links TRBV6-5 to TRBJ2-1, with 12 bases identical to TRBD2. The J segment lost 8 bases and the V segment lost 4 bases, leaving 6 bases of the junction unmatched. The CDR3 has 15 residues. Germline CDR1 and CDR2: MNHEY and SVGAGI. The CDR3 region is CASSSLAGGPDEQFF. As DNA, the CDR3 is TGTGCCAGCAGTTCTCTAGCGGGAGGGCCCGATGAGCAGTTCTTC.

The chain links TRBV9 to TRBJ2-5; 7 bases map to TRBD1. With 0 bases clipped from V and 2 bases from J, the junction kept 10 bases outside the gene matches. The CDR3 loop spans 17 amino acids. Germline CDR1 and CDR2: SGDLS and YYNGEE. The CDR3 coding sequence is TGTGCCAGCAGCGTAGCCCTCGAGGGCAGGGGGCAAGAGACCCAGTACTTC. Translating gives CASSVALEGRGQETQYF.

This clone appeared once. The genes are TRBV7-9 and TRBJ2-7; no clear D. The V end lost 1 base, the J end lost 3 bases, and 7 bases lay between the germline ends. Germline-derived CDR1 and CDR2 are SEHNR and FQNEAQ (reference sequence). This CDR3 spans 13 amino acids. CDR3 nucleotides: TGTGCCAGCAGCTTAGGGACCGTCTACGAGCAGTACTTC. This codes for CASSLGTVYEQYF.

This clone was recorded a few times. V gene TRBV18 combines with J gene TRBJ2-3; D is perhaps TRBD1 or TRBD2 (5 bases each). The length of the CDR3 is 15 residues. The ends were cut back, 3 bases at V and 3 bases at J, with 13 bases in the middle. In germline, CDR1 is KGHSH, CDR2 LQKENI. The CDR3 loop is CASSPFGDETDTQYF. The CDR3 coding sequence is TGTGCCAGCTCACCGTTCGGGGACGAAACAGATACGCAGTATTTT.

Comment on this clone: A read error may explain this, as a much larger clone is one base away. The chain carries TRBV5-6 and TRBJ2-1; no firm D call. The CDR3 is 11 amino acids. Germline V gene lookup returns CDR1 SGHDT and CDR2 YYEEEE. With 4 bases removed from V and 4 bases from J, the gap between germline ends came to 3 bases. In DNA, the CDR3 is TGTGCCAGCAGCAAGTACAATGAGCAGTTCTTC. Its translation: CASSKYNEQFF.

This chain joins TRBV11-2 and TRBJ2-3, with a possible D match to TRBD1 (6 bases). V was trimmed by 2 bases and J by 4 bases, leaving 13 bases between them. Germline values: CDR1 SGHAT, CDR2 FQNNGV. The CDR3 contains 15 residues. CDR3 loop: CASSLLGQTSDTQYF. The CDR3 DNA reads TGTGCCAGCAGCTTACTCGGACAGACCTCAGATACGCAGTATTTT.

The DNA of the CDR3 is TGTGCCAGTAGTTTCTTGACGACTGAAGCTTTCTTT. Protein: CASSFLTTEAFF. The chain combines TRBV19 with TRBJ1-1; D not resolved. The length of the CDR3 is 12 residues. In germline, CDR1 is LNHDA, CDR2 SQIVND (reference sequence). V was pared by 5 bases and J by 5 bases, with 9 bases between.

The CDR3 bases are TGTGCCAGCTCACCAAGACAGGGGGCAGCCACAGATACGCAGTATTTT. Translated: CASSPRQGAATDTQYF. This chain links TRBV18 with TRBJ2-3, with 10 bases fitting TRBD1. Looked up from germline, CDR1 is KGHSH and CDR2 is LQKENI. V lost 2 bases and J lost 2; bases outside the gene matches: 4. The CDR3 covers 16 residues.

V usage is TRBV28 and J usage is TRBJ2-3, with D possibly matching TRBD2 (6 bases). CDR3 length: 11 amino acids. Between the trimmed V and J ends, which lost 3 bases and 8 bases, there was a span of 6 bases. CDR1 is MDHEN and CDR2 is SYDVKM in the germline V gene. CDR3 nucleotides: TGTGCCAGCAGTTTGGAGGGTACGCAGTATTTT. It codes for CASSLEGTQYF.

This clone came up a few times. The identical CDR3 is also encoded by other nucleotide sequences in the sample. This sequence joins TRBV5-1 and TRBJ2-2; the match to TRBD2 covers 10 bases. Germline V gene data show CDR1 as SGHRS and CDR2 as YFSETQ. V lost 2 bases and J lost 5; bases outside the gene matches: 6. The CDR3 has 16 residues. The CDR3 DNA reads TGCGCCAGCAGCTTAACGTTAGCGGGAGGTACCGGGGAGCTGTTTTTT. Translating gives CASSLTLAGGTGELFF.

The chain combines TRBV5-1 with TRBJ2-1, with 16 bases aligning to TRBD2. Germline values: CDR1 SGHRS, CDR2 YFSETQ. The CDR3 loop spans 19 amino acids. After removal of 3 bases from V and 0 bases from J, the junction contained 6 bases not matched to a gene. As DNA, the CDR3 is TGCGCCAGCAGCTGGGGACTAGCGGGAGGGTTCCCCTCCTACAATGAGCAGTTCTTC. It yields the protein CASSWGLAGGFPSYNEQFF.

The chain has TRBV15 and TRBJ2-5, with D possibly being TRBD1 (5 bases). Germline-derived CDR1 and CDR2 are LNHNV and YYDKDF (reference sequence). Trimming removed 0 bases at V and 2 bases at J, with 7 bases between. This CDR3 is 14 amino acids long. The CDR3 sequence: CATSRDRQQETQYF. As DNA, the CDR3 is TGTGCCACCAGCAGAGATCGACAGCAAGAGACCCAGTACTTC.

This rearrangement joins TRBV11-2 to TRBJ2-3; TRBD2 aligns across 7 bases. The CDR3 spans 15 residues. Trimming removed 7 bases from V and 4 bases from J; junction bases left unmatched: 11. Germline assignment: CDR1 SGHAT and CDR2 FQNNGV. CDR3 DNA: TGTGCCAGCACCCACCCGGGGAGCGGGGCAGATACGCAGTATTTT. The encoded protein is CASTHPGSGADTQYF.

The J gene is TRBJ1-2, the V gene TRBV30; no clear D. There are 11 residues in the CDR3. Germline V CDR1 and CDR2: GTSNPN, SVGIG (reference sequence). Trimming stripped 2 bases from V and 7 bases from J, with 8 bases between. The CDR3, as DNA: TGTGCCTGGAGTCTCGAGGGTGGCTACACCTTC. Translated: CAWSLEGGYTF.

In DNA, the CDR3 is TGTGCCAGCAGTTTGACAGGGACCTTTCTTGAAGATAAGACGAATGAGCAGTTCTTC. This translates into CASSLTGTFLEDKTNEQFF. The V and J genes are TRBV28 and TRBJ2-1, with TRBD1 identical over 7 bases. Germline V gene data show CDR1 as MDHEN and CDR2 as SYDVKM. The trim removed 3 bases at V and 7 bases at J, leaving 21 bases unmatched. CDR3 length: 19 residues.

This rearrangement joins TRBV10-2 to TRBJ2-2, with D hard to call. This CDR3 has 11 residues. The V and J ends lost 8 bases and 5 bases respectively, with 6 bases between them. The germline CDR1 and CDR2 sequences are WSHSY and SAAADI. As DNA, the CDR3 is TGCGCCAGCGTGTGGACCGGGGAGCTGTTTTTT. This sequence encodes CASVWTGELFF.

This clone has just one count. This chain joins TRBV28 and TRBJ2-7; TRBD1 might be the D (6 bases). Germline V gene data show CDR1 as MDHEN and CDR2 as SYDVKM. Trimming took 6 bases from V and 6 from J, leaving 15 bases between them. The CDR3 is made up of 13 amino acids. The CDR3 DNA reads as TGTGCCAGCAGCCCCGGGACACTCCGCGAGCAGTACTTC. Protein sequence: CASSPGTLREQYF.

The chain uses TRBV9 and TRBJ2-1, with 12 nucleotides matching TRBD2. In germline, CDR1 is SGDLS, CDR2 YYNGEE. Trimming removed 2 bases from V and 7 bases from J; junction bases left unmatched: 10. The CDR3 is made up of 17 amino acids. The CDR3 nucleotides are TGTGCCAGCAGCGTGAAGTTAGGACTAGCGGGGTTAAATGAGCAGTTCTTC. This sequence encodes CASSVKLGLAGLNEQFF.

This clone was observed a handful of times. This chain uses TRBV2 with TRBJ2-7; a weak D match, TRBD1 (5 bases). The CDR3 is 12 residues long. The germline CDR1 and CDR2 sequences are SNHLY and FYNNEI. V was trimmed by 4 bases and J by 3 bases, leaving 7 bases between them. The CDR3 sequence is CASSGQIYEQYF. In DNA form, the CDR3 reads TGTGCCAGCAGTGGACAGATCTACGAGCAGTACTTC. The full variable domain, in which reference TRBV2 and TRBJ2-7 provide the parts outside the CDR3, is EPEVTQTPSHQVTQMGQEVILRCVPISNHLYFYWYRQILGQKVEFLVSFYNNEISEKSEIFDDQFSVERPDGSNFTLKIRSTKLEDSAMYFCASSGQIYEQYFGPGTRLTVT.

This chain uses TRBV27 with TRBJ1-4; no clear D gene. The CDR3 spans 15 residues. Trimming took 4 bases from V and 0 from J, leaving 9 bases between them. Germline V gene lookup returns CDR1 MNHEY and CDR2 SMNVEV (reference sequence). The CDR3 is CASSSLGATNEKLFF. CDR3 sequence (DNA): TGTGCCAGCAGTTCCCTGGGAGCAACTAATGAAAAACTGTTTTTT. Complete variable domain (other parts from reference TRBV27 and TRBJ1-4): EAQVTQNPRYLITVTGKKLTVTCSQNMNHEYMSWYRQDPGLGLRQIYYSMNVEVTDKGDVPEGYKVSRKEKRNFPLILESPSPNQTSLYFCASSSLGATNEKLFFGSGTQLSVL.

The chain is built from TRBV29-1 and TRBJ1-5; D gene unclear. The V gene lost 4 bases and the J gene lost 2 bases, with 15 bases spanning the gap. The length of the CDR3 is 15 residues. Germline assignment: CDR1 SQVTM and CDR2 ANQGSEA. The CDR3 DNA sequence: TGCAGCGTTGCTGATGGGGTCTTGGGCAATCAGCCCCAGCATTTT. This sequence encodes CSVADGVLGNQPQHF.

The chain uses TRBV2 and TRBJ2-7, with TRBD1 matching 8 bases. The junction had 10 bases not matched to a gene; V was cut back by 7 bases and J by 2 bases. The CDR3 has 15 residues. CDR1 is SNHLY and CDR2 is FYNNEI in the germline V gene. This CDR3 is CASTGQDRGTYEQYF. CDR3 DNA: TGTGCCAGCACCGGACAAGACAGGGGTACCTACGAGCAGTACTTC.

The chain is built from TRBV4-2 and TRBJ1-5, with D perhaps TRBD1 (6 bases). Trimming pared 3 bases from V and 6 bases from J, leaving 15 bases between. CDR1 LGHNA and CDR2 YNFKEQ come from the germline V gene. The CDR3 spans 15 residues. CDR3 nucleotide sequence: TGTGCCAGCAGCCAGGCGACAGGCGGGGTTCAGCCCCAGCATTTT. This codes for CASSQATGGVQPQHF.

V is TRBV5-4 and J is TRBJ1-1; no firm D call. Per the germline V gene, CDR1 is SGHNT and CDR2 is YYREEE (reference sequence). This CDR3 comprises 13 residues. V was shortened by 4 bases and J by 4 bases, with 11 bases between the two germline ends. CDR3 sequence (DNA): TGTGCCAGCAGCCTCCAATTGAGCACTGAAGCTTTCTTT. It translates to CASSLQLSTEAFF. Full variable domain (rest looked up from reference TRBV5-4 and TRBJ1-1): ETGVTQSPTHLIKTRGQQVTLRCSSQSGHNTVSWYQQALGQGPQFIFQYYREEENGRGNFPPRFSGLQFPNYSSELNVNALELDDSALYLCASSLQLSTEAFFGQGTRLTVV.